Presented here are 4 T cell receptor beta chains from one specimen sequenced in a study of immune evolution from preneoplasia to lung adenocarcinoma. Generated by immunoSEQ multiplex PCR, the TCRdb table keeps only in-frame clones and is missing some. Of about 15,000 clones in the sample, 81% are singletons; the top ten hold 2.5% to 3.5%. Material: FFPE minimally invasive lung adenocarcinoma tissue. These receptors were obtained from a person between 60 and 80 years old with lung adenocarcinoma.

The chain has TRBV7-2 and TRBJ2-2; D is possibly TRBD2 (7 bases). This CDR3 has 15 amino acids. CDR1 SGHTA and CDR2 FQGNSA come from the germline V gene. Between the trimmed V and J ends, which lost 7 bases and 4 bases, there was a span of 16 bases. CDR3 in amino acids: CASTPTRGGTGELFF. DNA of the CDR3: TGTGCCAGCACCCCGACAAGGGGGGGCACCGGGGAGCTGTTTTTT.

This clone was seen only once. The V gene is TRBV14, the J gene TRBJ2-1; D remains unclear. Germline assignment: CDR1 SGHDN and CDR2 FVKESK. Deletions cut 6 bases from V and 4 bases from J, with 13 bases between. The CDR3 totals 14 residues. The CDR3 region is CASRDVEPYNEQFF. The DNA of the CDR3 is TGTGCCAGCAGGGACGTCGAGCCATACAATGAGCAGTTCTTC.

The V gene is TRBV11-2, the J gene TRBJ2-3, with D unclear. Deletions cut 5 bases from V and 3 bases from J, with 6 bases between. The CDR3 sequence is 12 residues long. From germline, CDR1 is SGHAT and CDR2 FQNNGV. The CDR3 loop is CASSPTTDTQYF. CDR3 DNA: TGTGCCAGCAGCCCCACGACAGATACGCAGTATTTT.

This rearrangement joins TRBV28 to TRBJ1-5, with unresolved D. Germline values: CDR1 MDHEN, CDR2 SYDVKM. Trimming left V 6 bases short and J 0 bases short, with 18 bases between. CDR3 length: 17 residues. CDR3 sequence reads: CASSPFFSGDSNQPQHF. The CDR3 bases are TGTGCCAGCAGCCCTTTTTTCAGTGGGGATAGCAATCAGCCCCAGCATTTT.